Below, 18 T cell receptor beta chains from the same sample are listed, as sequenced in a study of blood T cell repertoires in COVID-19. Sequencing was performed with immunoSEQ multiplex PCR; in TCRdb, only in-frame clones are kept and a portion is missing. In the table there are 250,000 to 350,000 clones, roughly 80% of which are singletons. The material sequenced was peripheral blood. The receptors shown here come from a person aged 65 to 85 with COVID-19, enrolled during active disease.

This chain links TRBV19 with TRBJ2-7; 9 bases align to TRBD1. In germline, CDR1 is LNHDA, CDR2 SQIVND (reference sequence). V dropped 3 bases and J dropped 2; count of bases not matched to a gene: 5. This CDR3 is 15 amino acids long. The CDR3 nucleotides are TGTGCCAGTAGTATCGGGACAGGGAGCACCTACGAGCAGTACTTC. Its translation: CASSIGTGSTYEQYF.

V gene TRBV5-1 combines with J gene TRBJ1-1; TRBD1 agrees at 7 bases. The CDR3 loop spans 12 amino acids. CDR1 SGHRS and CDR2 YFSETQ come from the germline V gene. The J segment lost 7 bases and the V segment lost 0 bases, leaving 0 bases of the junction unmatched. The CDR3 bases are TGCGCCAGCAGCTTGGCAGGGGGTGAAGCTTTCTTT. Translated, it gives CASSLAGGEAFF.

The sample holds one count of this clone. This CDR3 is CASSKDRGGQPQHF. In DNA form, the CDR3 reads TGTGCCAGCAGTAAGGACAGGGGAGGTCAGCCCCAGCATTTT. The chain has TRBV6-5 and TRBJ1-5; TRBD1 matches 9 bases. In germline, CDR1 is MNHEY, CDR2 SVGAGI. V was clipped by 5 bases and J by 6 bases; unmatched bases: 5. The CDR3 has 14 amino acids.

The chain has TRBV29-1 and TRBJ1-1, with D maybe TRBD1 (5 bases). Germline-derived CDR1 and CDR2 are SQVTM and ANQGSEA. Between the trimmed V and J ends, which lost 6 bases and 2 bases, there was a span of 19 bases. CDR3 length: 15 amino acids. The CDR3, as DNA: TGCAGCGTCCTCCGGGGGAGACAAGTAAACACTGAAGCTTTCTTT. The encoded protein is CSVLRGRQVNTEAFF.

This clone was detected once. The chain has TRBV3-1 (or the pseudogene TRBV3-2) and TRBJ1-2, with D tentatively TRBD1 (5 bases). Germline CDR1 and CDR2: LGHDT and YNNKEL (reference sequence). The CDR3 has 14 residues. Trimming shortened V by 3 bases and J by 7 bases, and 15 bases separated the two germline ends. This CDR3 is CASSHLWQGGGYTF. CDR3 DNA sequence: TGTGCCAGCAGCCACCTTTGGCAGGGTGGTGGCTACACCTTC.

The chain employs TRBV24-1 and TRBJ2-2; TRBD2 is a possible D gene (6 bases). The CDR3 extends over 15 amino acids. Trimming stripped 1 base from V and 3 bases from J, with 8 bases between. Germline-derived CDR1 and CDR2 are KGHDR and SFDVKD. This CDR3 is CATSDFPGDTGELFF. In DNA form, the CDR3 reads TGTGCCACCAGTGATTTTCCGGGGGACACCGGGGAGCTGTTTTTT.

The chain is built from TRBV28 and TRBJ2-2; the D is unclear. The CDR3 extends over 13 amino acids. CDR1 is MDHEN, CDR2 SYDVKM, per germline. With 10 bases removed from V and 1 base from J, the gap between germline ends came to 10 bases. CDR3 sequence: CATQSGNTGELFF. Here the CDR3 DNA reads TGTGCCACCCAGTCAGGGAACACCGGGGAGCTGTTTTTT.

This clone was detected once. The V and J genes are TRBV7-2 and TRBJ1-1; weak D call: TRBD1 (5 bases). The germline V and J ends were trimmed by 5 bases and 0 bases, with 7 bases remaining between them. The CDR3 has 13 amino acids. The germline gives CDR1 SGHTA, CDR2 FQGNSA. The CDR3 sequence: CASSTGVNTEAFF. Here the CDR3 DNA reads TGTGCCAGCAGCACAGGAGTGAACACTGAAGCTTTCTTT. Combining the CDR3 with reference TRBV7-2 and TRBJ1-1 gives the whole variable domain GAGVSQSPSNKVTEKGKDVELRCDPISGHTALYWYRQSLGQGLEFLIYFQGNSAPDKSGLPSDRFSAERTGGSVSTLTIQRTQQEDSAVYLCASSTGVNTEAFFGQGTRLTVV.

The chain employs TRBV6-2 or TRBV6-3 and TRBJ2-7, with D maybe TRBD1 (6 bases). The CDR3 is 12 amino acids. The ends were cut back, 5 bases at V and 3 bases at J, with 8 bases in the middle. From germline, CDR1 is MNHEY and CDR2 SVGEGT. The CDR3 DNA follows: TGTGCCAGCAGTACAGGGAACTACGAGCAGTACTTC. This translates into CASSTGNYEQYF.

This chain joins TRBV4-2 and TRBJ2-7; TRBD1 aligns across 7 bases. The trim removed 3 bases at V and 2 bases at J, leaving 7 bases unmatched. Germline loops: CDR1 LGHNA, CDR2 YNFKEQ. This CDR3 comprises 15 residues. The CDR3 sequence is CASSHRDRPPYEQYF. For the CDR3, the DNA is TGTGCCAGCAGCCACCGGGACAGACCTCCCTACGAGCAGTACTTC.

CDR3: CASSSLGRGETEAFF. The CDR3 bases are TGTGCCAGCAGTTCTCTAGGACGGGGGGAAACTGAAGCTTTCTTT. The chain recombines TRBV7-2 with TRBJ1-1; weak D call: TRBD1 (5 bases). Trimming left V 6 bases short and J 5 bases short, with 19 bases between. The germline V gene has CDR1 SGHTA and CDR2 FQGNSA. The CDR3 totals 15 residues.

The sample holds a few counts of this clone. The CDR3 sequence is CASSDGSGEQFF. The DNA of the CDR3 is TGTGCCAGCTCAGACGGGTCCGGTGAGCAGTTCTTC. The rearrangement uses TRBV18 and TRBJ2-1; D is uncertain. The CDR3 is made up of 12 amino acids. Germline lookup yields CDR1 KGHSH and CDR2 LQKENI. The V end lost 5 bases, the J end lost 9 bases, and 11 bases lay between the germline ends.

The chain joins TRBV10-1 to TRBJ2-1; 11 nucleotides agree with TRBD2. Trimming took 6 bases from V and 9 from J; bases not matched to a gene: 10. This CDR3 comprises 15 residues. Germline lookup yields CDR1 WNHNN and CDR2 SYGVQD (reference sequence). The DNA for the CDR3 is TGCGCCAGCAGGCGAGCGGCTAGCGGGGGGACTGAGCAGTTCTTC. Translating gives CASRRAASGGTEQFF.

There are a few counts of this clone. This chain connects TRBV18 to TRBJ2-2, with 8 bases lining up with TRBD1. Germline V CDR1 and CDR2: KGHSH, LQKENI. The CDR3 has 18 residues. V was pared by 4 bases and J by 2 bases, with 12 bases of the junction left unmatched. In DNA, the CDR3 is TGTGCCAGCTCACTAGCCCTCGGGCAGGGGGCTAACACCGGGGAGCTGTTTTTT. Translated: CASSLALGQGANTGELFF.

The CDR3 DNA sequence: TGCGCCAGCAGCTCTTCAGGGATGGTCGGTGAAAAACTGTTTTTT. This encodes CASSSSGMVGEKLFF. This rearrangement joins TRBV5-1 to TRBJ1-4, with TRBD1 as a possible D gene (5 bases). With 3 bases removed from V and 7 bases from J, the gap between germline ends came to 16 bases. This CDR3 has 15 residues. Germline CDR1 reads SGHRS; CDR2 reads YFSETQ. Supplemented by reference TRBV5-1 and TRBJ1-4, the full variable domain reads KAGVTQTPRYLIKTRGQQVTLSCSPISGHRSVSWYQQTPGQGLQFLFEYFSETQRNKGNFPGRFSGRQFSNSRSEMNVSTLELGDSALYLCASSSSGMVGEKLFFGSGTQLSVL.

This clone was counted a few times. This chain connects TRBV19 to TRBJ2-1; a weak D match, TRBD1 (5 bases). Germline CDR1 reads LNHDA; CDR2 reads SQIVND (reference sequence). V was trimmed by 7 bases and J by 8 bases, leaving 18 bases between them. The CDR3 contains 14 residues. CDR3 sequence: CASTYSGLSDEQFF. In nucleotides, the CDR3 is TGTGCCAGTACCTACTCAGGGTTGTCGGATGAGCAGTTCTTC.

The table lists this clone with a count of one. The chain carries TRBV7-9 and TRBJ2-1, with TRBD1 matching 8 bases. The junction had 5 bases not matched to a gene; V was cut back by 5 bases and J by 2 bases. The CDR3 consists of 15 residues. CDR1 SEHNR and CDR2 FQNEAQ come from the germline V gene (reference sequence). CDR3 nucleotide sequence: TGTGCCAGCAGCCTTCGACAGGGGACCTACAATGAGCAGTTCTTC. This translates into CASSLRQGTYNEQFF.

V usage is TRBV19 and J usage is TRBJ1-2, with no clear D. Trimming removed 6 bases at V and 1 base at J, with 12 bases between. CDR3 length: 14 amino acids. Germline-derived CDR1 and CDR2 are LNHDA and SQIVND (reference sequence). The CDR3 DNA reads TGTGCCAGTAGGCCATCCTACGGTAACTATGGCTACACCTTC. This codes for CASRPSYGNYGYTF.